The text below deals with one T cell receptor (beta chain). The target of this receptor is not known. It has no much larger one-base neighbor in the sample; base qualities were not kept. Genomic DNA from CD8+ cells was used for TCRbeta sequencing, which was performed according to the manufacturer's instructions. The immunoSEQ assay was used for TCRbeta sequencing, which was carried out at a genomics technology centre in Finland. The published analysis was carried out like this. Clonotype tables generated by the immunoSEQ preprocessing pipeline were converted into VDJtools format, and non-productive clonotypes were filtered out. Samples with fewer than 10,000 reads were excluded, the remaining samples were subsampled to 10,000 reads, and most of the eight CND-RA samples were retained. Shannon-Wiener, Simpson and clonality indices were calculated with the VDJtools CalcDiversityStats function on data subsampled to 10,000 reads. To infer antigen specificity, non-singleton TCRbeta clonotypes were hard-matched against VDJdb, meaning no mismatches were allowed. CDR3 sequences that differed by one amino acid (Hamming distance 1) were grouped together into clusters with potentially shared antigen targets. After each group was resampled to six samples, one-sided Fisher's exact tests checked public clonotypes for group enrichment, with the whole procedure repeated ten times. The immuneACCESS repertoire file appears here via TCRdb, limited to in-frame rearrangements. These files lack a portion of the clones; in checked studies, under half of the deficit traces to unresolved V genes, and the cause of the others is not known. That table supplies the V and J calls and clone size; D and trimming were determined from the DNA. Recorded for this sample are 10,000 to 15,000 clones; 75% to 90% of them occurred a single time. In total, the top ten clones hold around a quarter of the sample.

The CND-RA patients tested negative on the clinical CCP2 antibody test, and joint destruction in these patients kept progressing despite active therapy. Every CND-RA patient showed typical joint destruction in the wrists and ankles and had failed conventional anti-rheumatic therapy. Instead of being sampled at diagnosis, CND-RA patients were sampled after long disease histories, which in several cases spanned decades. About 50 millilitres of EDTA-anticoagulated peripheral blood were collected from each patient. Peripheral blood mononuclear cells were isolated by Ficoll-Paque PLUS density gradient separation. AutoMACS magnetic bead positive selection was used to isolate CD8+ cells from fresh or cryopreserved PBMCs, and flow cytometry was used to check purity. Genomic DNA was extracted using Nucleospin Tissue or Tissue XS kits and then quantified on a Qubit 2.0 fluorometer. The sample is drawn from a study of CD8 T cells in seronegative destructive rheumatoid arthritis (dated by TCRdb to 2020 to 2022). General notes on the study: Most of the eight CND-RA patients were receiving biological drugs at sampling. Peripheral CD8+ TCRbeta repertoires of CCP-negative destructive rheumatoid arthritis (CND-RA) patients were compared with newly diagnosed seropositive RA, seronegative RA and healthy controls. The seropositive RA, seronegative RA and healthy control comparison cohorts were obtained from an earlier published TCRbeta dataset rather than being newly sequenced.

On the study overall, not on this receptor specifically: A distinct set of enriched public clonotypes appeared to be carried by CND-RA patients, and this finding was interpreted by the authors as support for a separate disease subset. The study acknowledged the small size of the CND-RA cohort as a limitation. With age adjusted for, CD8+ TCRbeta repertoires in CND-RA patients appeared less diverse and more clonal than repertoires in other RA subtypes. Compared with controls and other RA subtypes, CND-RA repertoires contained more CMV-reactive and fewer influenza A-reactive CD8+ TCRbeta sequences. No public clonotype enrichment survived Benjamini-Hochberg correction across the 100,000 to 150,000 clonotypes tested. Because no diagnostic samples were available, the TCR repertoire differences may partly reflect poor disease control over the years rather than being present at onset.

The junction shows trimming of 6 bases on V and 6 bases on J, plus 18 bases between the germline ends. CDR1 MDHEN and CDR2 SYDVKM were looked up in the germline V gene. Counted from cysteine to phenylalanine, this CDR3 has 14 amino acids. The kept DNA is CDR3 alone, 42 bases in frame from the first base. This sequence uses TRBV28 and TRBJ2-7; tentative D gene TRBD2, with 5 bases matching. The clonotype was recovered from a woman aged 30 to 49 with seronegative destructive rheumatoid arthritis. The sequencing sample was made of CD8+ T cells from blood. The CDR3 region: CASSLTRTSPEQYF. At the DNA level, the sequence is TGTGCCAGCAGCCTAACCCGGACTTCTCCCGAGCAGTACTTC.